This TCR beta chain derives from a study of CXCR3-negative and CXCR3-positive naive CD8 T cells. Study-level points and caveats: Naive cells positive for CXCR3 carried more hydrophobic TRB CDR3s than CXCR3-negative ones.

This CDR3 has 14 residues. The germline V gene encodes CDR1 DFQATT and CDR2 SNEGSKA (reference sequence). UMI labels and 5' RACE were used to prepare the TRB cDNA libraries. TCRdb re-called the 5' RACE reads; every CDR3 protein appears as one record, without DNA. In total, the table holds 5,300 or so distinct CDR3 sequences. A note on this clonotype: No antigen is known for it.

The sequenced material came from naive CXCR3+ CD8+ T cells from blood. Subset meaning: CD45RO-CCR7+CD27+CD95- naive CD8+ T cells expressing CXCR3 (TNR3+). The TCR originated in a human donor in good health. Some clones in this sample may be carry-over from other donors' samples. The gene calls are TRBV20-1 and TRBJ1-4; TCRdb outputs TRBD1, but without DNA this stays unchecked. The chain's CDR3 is CSAPTGVGTEKLFF.